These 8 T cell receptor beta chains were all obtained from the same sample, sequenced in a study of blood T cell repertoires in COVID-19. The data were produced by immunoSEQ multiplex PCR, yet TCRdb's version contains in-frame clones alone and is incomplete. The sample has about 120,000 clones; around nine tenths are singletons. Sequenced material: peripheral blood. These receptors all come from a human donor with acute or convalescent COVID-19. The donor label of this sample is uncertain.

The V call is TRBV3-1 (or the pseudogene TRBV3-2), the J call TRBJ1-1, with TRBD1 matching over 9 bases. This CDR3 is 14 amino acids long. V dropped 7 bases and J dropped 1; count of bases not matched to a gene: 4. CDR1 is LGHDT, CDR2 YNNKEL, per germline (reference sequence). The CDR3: CASISTGGNTEAFF. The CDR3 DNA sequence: TGTGCCAGCATCTCGACAGGGGGGAACACTGAAGCTTTCTTT.

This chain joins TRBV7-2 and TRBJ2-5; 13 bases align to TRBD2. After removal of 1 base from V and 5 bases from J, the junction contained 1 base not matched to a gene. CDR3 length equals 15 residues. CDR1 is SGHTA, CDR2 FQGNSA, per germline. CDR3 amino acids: CASSLGTSGGETQYF. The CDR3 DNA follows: TGTGCCAGCAGCTTAGGGACTAGCGGGGGTGAGACCCAGTACTTC.

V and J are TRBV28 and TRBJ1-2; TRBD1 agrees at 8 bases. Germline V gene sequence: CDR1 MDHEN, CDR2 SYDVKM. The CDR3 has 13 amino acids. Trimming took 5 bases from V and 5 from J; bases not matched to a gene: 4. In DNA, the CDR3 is TGTGCCAGCAGTGGGACAGGTGGTTATGGCTACACCTTC. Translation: CASSGTGGYGYTF.

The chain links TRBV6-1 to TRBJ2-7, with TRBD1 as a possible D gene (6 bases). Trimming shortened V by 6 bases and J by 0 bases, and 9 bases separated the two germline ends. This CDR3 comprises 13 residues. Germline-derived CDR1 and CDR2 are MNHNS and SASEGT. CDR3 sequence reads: CASSMDSSYEQYF. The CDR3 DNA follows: TGTGCCAGCAGCATGGACAGCTCCTACGAGCAGTACTTC.

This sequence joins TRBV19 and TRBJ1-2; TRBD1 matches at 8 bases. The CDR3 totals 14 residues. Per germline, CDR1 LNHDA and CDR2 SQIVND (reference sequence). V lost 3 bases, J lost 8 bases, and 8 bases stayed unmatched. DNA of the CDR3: TGTGCCAGTAGTATTTCGGGGACAGGAGGAGGCTACACCTTC. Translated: CASSISGTGGGYTF.

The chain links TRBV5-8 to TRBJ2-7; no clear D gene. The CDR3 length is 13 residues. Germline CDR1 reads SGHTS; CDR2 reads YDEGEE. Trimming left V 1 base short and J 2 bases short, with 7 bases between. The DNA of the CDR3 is TGTGCCAGCAGCTTGCTGGGCCCCTACGAGCAGTACTTC. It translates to CASSLLGPYEQYF.

Written as DNA, the CDR3 is TGTGCCAGCGCTCCGGTTAGCGGATTCTACAATGAGCAGTTCTTC. Translated, it gives CASAPVSGFYNEQFF. The chain is built from TRBV9 and TRBJ2-1; weak D call: TRBD2 (6 bases). Trimming cost V 7 bases and J 3 bases, with 17 bases left between them. Germline V gives CDR1 SGDLS, CDR2 YYNGEE. The CDR3 sequence is 15 residues long.

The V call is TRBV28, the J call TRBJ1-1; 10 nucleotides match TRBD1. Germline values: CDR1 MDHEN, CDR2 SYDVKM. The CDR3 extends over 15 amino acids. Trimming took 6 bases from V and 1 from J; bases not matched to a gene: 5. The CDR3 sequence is CASRGQGYANTEAFF. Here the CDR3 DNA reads TGTGCCAGCAGGGGACAGGGGTATGCGAACACTGAAGCTTTCTTT.